This record looks at one TCR beta chain sequence and its context. Produced via immunoSEQ multiplex PCR; TCRdb's table is partial and in-frame only. The sample shows approximately 120,000 clones, 90% of them seen only once. The sample is drawn from a study of control samples from healthy donors and cancer patients. The CDR3 sequence is 16 residues long. CDR1 WNHNN and CDR2 SYGVQD come from the germline V gene (reference sequence). Losses at the gene ends were 0 bases for V and 10 bases for J; bases not matched to a gene: 9. Source material: blood. The source of this sequence is a human donor in good health. The donor label of this sample is uncertain. V gene TRBV10-1 combines with J gene TRBJ1-6; TRBD1 agrees at 7 bases. CDR3 nucleotide sequence: TGCGCCAGCAGTGAGTCTTCAGGGGGGAAGGGATCACCCCTCCACTTT. It translates to CASSESSGGKGSPLHF.